This entry features one TCR beta chain sequence. This table comes from immunoSEQ multiplex PCR, and its TCRdb copy is limited to in-frame clones, with some not included. The sample contains about 210,000 clones, roughly 86% of which appear only once. The record originates from a study of blood T cell repertoires in COVID-19. Background on the study: From T cells, B-cell-depleted T cells, or PBMCs came the material, which was cDNA or gDNA.

The CDR3 has 13 amino acids. From germline, CDR1 is PRHDT and CDR2 FYEKMQ (reference sequence). Deletions cut 5 bases from V and 5 bases from J, with 12 bases between. What was sequenced was PBMCs or T cells enriched from blood (not recorded which). The source is a man aged 18 to 29 with acute COVID-19. The rearrangement links TRBV13 to TRBJ2-5; D uncertain. CDR3 sequence reads: CASSPNTGETQYF. The CDR3 coding sequence is TGTGCCAGCAGCCCAAACACCGGGGAGACCCAGTACTTC. Looking up the rest from reference TRBV13 and TRBJ2-5 gives the full variable domain: AAGVIQSPRHLIKEKRETATLKCYPIPRHDTVYWYQQGPGQDPQFLISFYEKMQSDKGSIPDRFSAQQFSDYHSELNMSSLELGDSALYFCASSPNTGETQYFGPGTRLLVL.